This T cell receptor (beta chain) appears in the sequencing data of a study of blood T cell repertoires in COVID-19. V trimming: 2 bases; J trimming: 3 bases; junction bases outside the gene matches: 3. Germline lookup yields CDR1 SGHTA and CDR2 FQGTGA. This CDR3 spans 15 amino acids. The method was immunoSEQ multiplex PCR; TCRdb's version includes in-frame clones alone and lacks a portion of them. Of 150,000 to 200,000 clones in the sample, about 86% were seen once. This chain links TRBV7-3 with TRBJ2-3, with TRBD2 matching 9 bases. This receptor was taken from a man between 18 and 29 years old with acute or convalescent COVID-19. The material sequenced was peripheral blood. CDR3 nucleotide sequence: TGTGCCAGCAGCTTACGAAGCGGGGGGACAGATACGCAGTATTTT. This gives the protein CASSLRSGGTDTQYF.